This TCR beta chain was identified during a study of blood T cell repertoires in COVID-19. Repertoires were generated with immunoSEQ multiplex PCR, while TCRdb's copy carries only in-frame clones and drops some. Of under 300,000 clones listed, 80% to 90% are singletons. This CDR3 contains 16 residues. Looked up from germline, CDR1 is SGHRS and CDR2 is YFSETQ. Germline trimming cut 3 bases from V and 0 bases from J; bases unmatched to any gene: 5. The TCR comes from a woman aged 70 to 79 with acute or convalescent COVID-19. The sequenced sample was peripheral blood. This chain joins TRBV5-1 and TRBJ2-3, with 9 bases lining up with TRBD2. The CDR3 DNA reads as TGCGCCAGCAGCTCCTCCCTAGCGGGAAGCACAGATACGCAGTATTTT. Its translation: CASSSSLAGSTDTQYF.